This T cell receptor beta chain is drawn from a study of T cell responses to AZD1222 COVID-19 vaccine (dated by TCRdb to the early 2020s). Looking at the study overall: AZD1222 recipients given second doses at about 4 weeks or at about 12 weeks were pooled, since spike-specific TCR depth and breadth were not found to differ between the two schedules. A total of just over 230 trial participants underwent TCR sequencing, of whom about 200 had received two doses of AZD1222 and around 25 had received two doses of the MenACWY control vaccine. Trial participants were enrolled by age into subgroups of 18-55, 56-69 and 70-plus years, and 148, 28 and 57 TCR-sequenced participants, respectively, were included in these subgroups.

The study at large found these results: Because no day 14 peak-response samples were available, the repertoires could be characterized only after the peak T cell response. The vaccine-associated CD4 TCRs covered the entire spike protein, and the dominant responses fell in regions 160-218 and 743-854. Spike-specific TCR breadth and depth rose significantly after two AZD1222 doses compared with day 0 and with MenACWY recipients. Reportedly, close to half of the unique spike-specific TCRs recognized epitopes lying outside the regions that are mutated in the B.1.351 and B.1.1.7 variants. Conclusions about previously exposed vaccinees are limited because only six or seven AZD1222 recipients were SARS-CoV-2 seropositive at baseline. The 56-69-year group was small, and its depth increase did not reach significance, likely because of low power. Participants were mostly white British, with more females than males. The authors suggested clonal diversity may have been underestimated.

According to the study, the label for this sample's time point signals: baseline before first vaccination. Samples from vaccinated people were obtained from the UK trials COV001 and COV002, which included a single-blind randomized controlled phase 2/3 trial of AZD1222 (ChAdOx1 nCoV-19) in healthy adults. For TCRbeta chain sequencing, PBMC samples from trial participants were taken at day 0 and at day 28 after the second dose. V was cut back by 7 bases and J by 5 bases, leaving a gap of 12 bases between them. Looking up the germline V gene (reference sequence) yields CDR1 MNHEY and CDR2 SMNVEV. The CDR3 spans 14 residues, from the cysteine through the phenylalanine. This entry keeps only the CDR3 DNA: 42 bases, framed from base 1. This clone was observed a few times. It has no known antigen specificity. There are no base qualities to consult, and no much larger clone falls within one base. The CDR3 regions of human TCRbeta chains were analyzed by immunosequencing. From the authors' description of their analysis: TCRs in the repertoires were compared against a reference library of SARS-CoV-2-specific TCRs that had been generated with the MIRA antigen-specificity platform. Breadth meant the fraction of unique TCRs that were SARS-CoV-2-associated, whereas depth meant the fraction of total T cells that were SARS-CoV-2-associated. Using the MIRA data, each spike-specific TCR was assigned both to the spike region to which the TCR was reactive and to a CD4 or CD8 class. Log10-transformed breadth and depth values were compared by one-way ANOVA with Sidak's multiple comparisons tests. TCRdb provides this immuneACCESS table in a form limited to in-frame rearrangements. Some clones are lacking; in checked studies, under half of them reflect an unresolved V gene, and why the rest are absent is not known. V and J calls and clone size follow that table, whereas D and trimming were derived from the DNA. This sample has under 130,000 clones in its table, and roughly 82% of those were observed once. The ten largest make up 5% of the sample.

The material sequenced was peripheral blood, taken on day 0 of AZD1222 vaccination. Recombination linked TRBV27 to TRBJ1-6; the D gene is not confidently resolved. This TCR was sampled from an adult in good health. The nucleotides read TGTGCCAGCAAGCAGCGCCTCGATAATTCACCCCTCCACTTT. It translates as CASKQRLDNSPLHF.